Given below is one T cell receptor beta chain in context. Germline V CDR1 and CDR2: SGDLS, YYNGEE. This CDR3 region has 17 residues. Trimming pared 0 bases from V and 0 bases from J, leaving 12 bases between. The sample belongs to a study of blood T cell repertoires in COVID-19. Study information: COVID-19 samples collected from the United States, Italy and Spain covered acute and convalescent phases. In each case, the material was cDNA or gDNA derived from T cells, B-cell-depleted T cells, or PBMCs.

Under the authors' procedure: For nucleated cells, counts were estimated from reference gene primer amplification. The data were produced by immunoSEQ multiplex PCR, yet TCRdb's version contains in-frame clones alone and is incomplete. V, J and clone size reflect that table, while D and trimming were determined from the DNA. The table shows over 600,000 clones, with approximately 90% occurring only once. J is TRBJ1-4 and V is TRBV9, with D perhaps matching TRBD1 (5 bases). Source material: peripheral blood. This sequence originates from a young woman with acute or convalescent COVID-19. CDR3 in amino acids: CASSVAIGATTNEKLFF. CDR3 coding DNA: TGTGCCAGCAGCGTAGCAATTGGGGCTACAACTAATGAAAAACTGTTTTTT.